This TCR beta chain was documented in a study of HIV-infected patients and healthy controls. The V gene lost 4 bases and the J gene lost 6 bases, with 24 bases spanning the gap. Per the germline V gene, CDR1 is MGHRA and CDR2 is YSYEKL. The CDR3 spans 17 residues. TCRdb recomputed calls from the 5' RACE reads with MiXCR, one row per CDR3 protein. The sample contains more than 15,000 distinct CDR3 sequences, roughly 19% of which appear only once. The sample taken for sequencing was CD8+ T cells from blood. This TCR came from a human donor in good health. The chain carries TRBV4-1 and TRBJ1-2; the D gene is possibly TRBD1 (5 bases). The CDR3 region has the DNA TGCGCCAGCAGCCGCACAGACTGGGACCACCCCCGAGATGGCTACACCTTC. Translating gives CASSRTDWDHPRDGYTF.